The entry below describes one T cell receptor beta chain. Antigen specificity is unknown. Naive CD4+ cells were CD45RA-selected; the remaining cells were memory. The data derive from a study of shared clonotypes between healthy human individuals. As for the study in general: Each donor contributed plates that comprised three CD4 naive, three CD4 memory, two CD8 naive and one CD8 memory. The study's findings and limits: Researchers found naive subsets generally carried larger estimated richness than memory subsets. Rarefaction revealed incomplete sorted-subset sequencing despite large depth.

CDR3 length: 15 residues. Per the germline V gene, CDR1 is GTSNPN and CDR2 is SVGIG (reference sequence). V lost 1 base and J lost 0; bases outside the gene matches: 3. Measured with immunoSEQ multiplex PCR; TCRdb has only the in-frame clones, and not every one. The repertoire holds approximately 1.4 million clones, with approximately 98% as singletons. The V and J genes are TRBV30 and TRBJ2-1; 7 nucleotides align to TRBD2. The sequenced sample consisted of naive CD4+ T cells sorted from blood. As for subset: CD45RA+ positively selected. This sequence originates from a man aged 30 to 45 in good health. The chain's CDR3 is CAWSGTSLSYNEQFF. DNA of the CDR3: TGTGCCTGGAGTGGGACTAGTCTCTCCTACAATGAGCAGTTCTTC.